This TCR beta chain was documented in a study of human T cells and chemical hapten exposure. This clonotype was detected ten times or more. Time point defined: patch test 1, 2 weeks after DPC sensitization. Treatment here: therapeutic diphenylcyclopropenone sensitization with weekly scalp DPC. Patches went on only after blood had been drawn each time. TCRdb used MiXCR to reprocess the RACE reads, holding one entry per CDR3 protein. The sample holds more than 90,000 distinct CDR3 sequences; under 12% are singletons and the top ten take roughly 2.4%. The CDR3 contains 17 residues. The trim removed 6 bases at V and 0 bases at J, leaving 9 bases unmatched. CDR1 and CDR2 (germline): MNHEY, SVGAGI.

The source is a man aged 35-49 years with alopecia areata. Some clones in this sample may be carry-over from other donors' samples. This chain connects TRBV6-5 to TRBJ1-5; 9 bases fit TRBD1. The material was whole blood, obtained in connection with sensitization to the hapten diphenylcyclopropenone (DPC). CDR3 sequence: CASSRGQGEDSNQPQHF. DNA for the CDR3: TGTGCCAGCAGCCGGGGACAGGGTGAGGATAGCAATCAGCCCCAGCATTTT.